This T cell receptor beta chain was identified during a study of T cell repertoires in cytomegalovirus infection. Whole-study results and caveats: The ex vivo response showed dominance by HLA-C-restricted CMV-specific TCR beta clonotypes.

TCRdb fed the reads into MiXCR, producing one record per CDR3 protein. Of roughly 190,000 distinct CDR3 sequences in the sample, nearly 9.5% were seen once. Note on this clonotype: What it recognizes is unknown. Mismatch with germline at one junction end may stem from a read error.

CDR3 size: 13 residues. Germline V gene data show CDR1 as DFQATT and CDR2 as SNEGSKA (reference sequence). This clonotype originated in a human donor in good health (CMV status not recorded). Some clones in this sample may be carry-over from other donors' samples. The V call is TRBV20-1, the J call TRBJ1-2, with TRBD1 as a possible D gene (5 bases). The sample comprised PBMCs. Here the CDR3 DNA reads TGCAGTGCCAGAGAAGACAGCACCTATGGCTACACCTTC. Residues: CSAREDSTYGYTF.